Listed below are T cell receptor beta chains from one sample, sequenced in a study of regulatory T cells in long-lasting Graves disease. One entry per CDR3 protein, called by TCRdb with MiXCR from the multiplex PCR reads. The repertoire includes about 520,000 distinct CDR3 sequences, approximately 12% of them detected once, and roughly 8.2% sits in the top ten. These records were also assigned to another study, of T cells in Graves' hyperthyroidism and ophthalmopathy.

The source material was peripheral blood mononuclear cells (PBMCs), sampled at new diagnosis, from a patient treated with antithyroid drugs. The receptors stem from a woman aged 25 to 39 with Graves disease. Each CDR3 is given with its conserved first and last residue. A D gene is named only where the DNA matches it firmly. Expanded clones get a size class; other rows say once, few or many, or leave the size out.

J | D | V | size | DNA | CDR3
TRBJ2-7 | . | TRBV6-1 | . | TGTGCCAGCAGCTCCGGTCCCGGGGAGCAGTACTTC | CASSSGPGEQYF
TRBJ2-5 | TRBD2 | TRBV20-1 | many | TGCAGTGCTAGGGCGGCTAGCGGGGACCAAGAGACCCAGTACTTC | CSARAASGDQETQYF
TRBJ2-1 | TRBD1 | TRBV12-3/TRBV12-4 | many | TGTGCCAGCAGTCCTCCGGGACAGGGCGATGAGCAGTTCTTC | CASSPPGQGDEQFF
TRBJ2-7 | . | TRBV20-1 | many | TGCAGTGCTAGAGATCTGCTTAGCGGAGACCTCCACGAGCAGTACTTC | CSARDLLSGDLHEQYF
TRBJ2-1 | . | TRBV5-1 | many | TGCGCCAGCAGGGAAACGGCGACCTACAATGAGCAGTTCTTC | CASRETATYNEQFF
TRBJ2-4 | . | TRBV28 | many | TGTGCCAGCAGCCGACGGGGTGAGGCCGCGGCGGACATTCAGTACTTC | CASSRRGEAAADIQYF
TRBJ2-1 | TRBD2 | TRBV19 | many | TGTGCCAGCAAATTACTAGCGGGAGGGTACAATGAGCAGTTCTTC | CASKLLAGGYNEQFF
TRBJ2-1 | . | TRBV30 | . | TGTGCCTGGAGTCAACAGGGTTATGAGCAGTTCTTC | CAWSQQGYEQFF
TRBJ1-1 | . | TRBV5-1 | . | TGCGCCAGCAGCTTGGTTGGTTCGGGTGAAGCTTTCTTT | CASSLVGSGEAFF
TRBJ1-5 | TRBD1 | TRBV20-1 | few | TGCAGTGCTGATGACAGGGTGGGTCAGCCCCAGCATTTT | CSADDRVGQPQHF
TRBJ1-2 | . | TRBV7-2 | . | TGTGCCAGCAGCACCCCGAGGGGTGGACGGAACTATGGCTACACCTTC | CASSTPRGGRNYGYTF
TRBJ1-2 | . | TRBV20-1 | many | TGCAGTGCTAGACAGGGTTTGGGGTATGGCTACACCTTC | CSARQGLGYGYTF
TRBJ1-3 | . | TRBV19 | many | TGTGCCAGTAGTATCTGGACGTCGGGAAACACCATATATTTT | CASSIWTSGNTIYF
TRBJ2-3 | TRBD1 | TRBV3-1 | few | TGTGCCAGCAGCCAAGACGTGAGGGGGCGGAGGTTTATGAAGGATACGCAGTATTTT | CASSQDVRGRRFMKDTQYF
TRBJ2-3 | TRBD1 | TRBV20-1 | . | TGCAGTGCTGGGTTCGCCGGGACAGTCACAGATACGCAGTATTTT | CSAGFAGTVTDTQYF
TRBJ2-7 | TRBD2 | TRBV3-1 | . | TGTGCCAGCAGCCAAGACACGGGAGGATCCTACGAGCAGTACTTC | CASSQDTGGSYEQYF
TRBJ2-2 | TRBD1 | TRBV24-1 | few | TGTGCCACCTCCTGGGGCGGCAGGGGGACCGGGGAGCTGTTTTTT | CATSWGGRGTGELFF
TRBJ2-7 | TRBD1 | TRBV19 | . | TGTGCCAGTAGTATAGGGGGACAGGGGGCTTCCTACGAGCAGTACTTC | CASSIGGQGASYEQYF
TRBJ1-5 | . | TRBV6-1 | once | TGTGCCAGCAGTCCAAGGTTCGGGGTAAAGGGTCAGCCCCAGCATTTT | CASSPRFGVKGQPQHF
TRBJ1-1 | . | TRBV7-9 | many | TGTGCCAGCAGCTATGGGAGGGGGGGCACTGAAGCTTTCTTT | CASSYGRGGTEAFF
TRBJ1-5 | . | TRBV12-3/TRBV12-4 | . | TGTGCCAGCAGTTCCAGGAATTATCAGCCCCAGCATTTT | CASSSRNYQPQHF
TRBJ2-1 | TRBD2 | TRBV29-1 | few | TGCAGCGTCTCGGGACTAGCGAGACGGAGCTCCTACAATGAGCAGTTCTTC | CSVSGLARRSSYNEQFF
TRBJ2-3 | . | TRBV18 | many | TGTGCCAGCTCGCCAGACAGAGTCACAGATACGCAGTATTTT | CASSPDRVTDTQYF
TRBJ2-1 | . | TRBV13 | many | TGTGCCAGCAGCATAAAACCGGGACAGCAGTTCTTC | CASSIKPGQQFF
TRBJ1-5 | TRBD1 | TRBV27 | . | TGTGCCAGCAGCCCCGGGACAGGGAGGAATCAGCCCCAGCATTTT | CASSPGTGRNQPQHF
TRBJ2-4 | TRBD1 | TRBV27 | many | TGTGCCAGCAGTGCAATGCTTAGGGACAGGGGACGTGTCATTCAGTACTTC | CASSAMLRDRGRVIQYF
TRBJ2-1 | TRBD2 | TRBV11-2 | . | TGTGCCAGCAGCTTTCCTAGGACTAGCGGGAGGTTCTTC | CASSFPRTSGRFF
TRBJ2-5 | . | TRBV4-1 | . | TGCGCCAGCAGCCAAGATTCCAAGGAGACCCAGTACTTC | CASSQDSKETQYF
TRBJ1-2 | . | TRBV6-1 | . | TGTGCCAGCCTGGGGGTAGGGCCTTTCGTGAACTATGGCTACACCTTC | CASLGVGPFVNYGYTF
TRBJ2-3 | . | TRBV9 | . | TGTGCCAGCAGCGTAGTTGGCACCACAGATACGCAGTATTTT | CASSVVGTTDTQYF
TRBJ1-1 | . | TRBV4-1 | . | TGCGCCAGCAGCCTACGAGCAGGGGCGCGAGGGAACACTGAAGCTTTCTTT | CASSLRAGARGNTEAFF
TRBJ2-5 | . | TRBV9 | . | TGTGCCAGCAGCGTAGCTGGACAGACAGAGACCCAGTACTTC | CASSVAGQTETQYF
TRBJ1-1 | . | TRBV5-5 | many | TGTGCCAGCAGCTTGGTGGTTCGGCAGAAGGGTACCACTGAAGCTTTCTTT | CASSLVVRQKGTTEAFF
TRBJ2-1 | . | TRBV20-1 | many | TGCAGTGCTATGGGAGTGCGGGTCCTGAACAATGAGCAGTTCTTC | CSAMGVRVLNNEQFF
TRBJ2-2 | . | TRBV29-1 | few | TGCAGCGTTGAAGAGGACAGATACACCGGGGAGCTGTTTTTT | CSVEEDRYTGELFF
TRBJ1-2 | . | TRBV18 | many | TGTGCCAGTTCCACCACAGGCCCCCAGATGGGCTACACCTTC | CASSTTGPQMGYTF
TRBJ2-3 | TRBD2 | TRBV18 | . | TGTGCCAGCTCACCGATGGGACTAGAAACAGATACGCAGTATTTT | CASSPMGLETDTQYF
TRBJ2-1 | TRBD2 | TRBV2 | . | TGTGCCAGCAGTGAGTATACTAGCGTCAATGAGCAGTTCTTC | CASSEYTSVNEQFF
TRBJ2-7 | . | TRBV19 | many | TGTGCCAGTAGTAACAGCCGGTACGAGCAGTACTTC | CASSNSRYEQYF
TRBJ2-2 | . | TRBV12-5 | many | TGTGCTAGTGGTTTGAGGCAGGGTTCCACGAACACCGGGGAGCTGTTTTTT | CASGLRQGSTNTGELFF
TRBJ2-5 | . | TRBV6-1 | few | TGTGCCAGCAGCCTTTTAACAGGCGGGACCCAGTACTTC | CASSLLTGGTQYF
TRBJ2-3 | TRBD2 | TRBV24-1 | few | TGTGCCACCAGTGATTTGCCCGGCAAACGGGAGGGCCCAGATACGCAGTATTTT | CATSDLPGKREGPDTQYF
TRBJ2-2 | . | TRBV12-3/TRBV12-4 | many | TGTGCCAGCAGTTTCGAGGTCCGATCCTCCCCCGGGGAGCTGTTTTTT | CASSFEVRSSPGELFF
TRBJ2-1 | . | TRBV18 | many | TGTGCCAGCTCACCTTCGGGAGAGACAGCCTACAATGAGCAGTTCTTC | CASSPSGETAYNEQFF
TRBJ1-6 | . | TRBV2 | many | TGTGCCAGTAGCCCCACGGGGCGGAATTCACCCCTCCACTTT | CASSPTGRNSPLHF
TRBJ1-5 | TRBD1 | TRBV6-1 | many | TGTGCCAGCAGTAGGGGGACAGGGTGGCAGCCCCAGCATTTT | CASSRGTGWQPQHF
TRBJ2-3 | . | TRBV2 | many | TGTGCCAGCAGGCAGATTTTGACAAGGTCAACAGATACGCAGTATTTT | CASRQILTRSTDTQYF
TRBJ1-1 | . | TRBV3-1 | many | TGTGCCAGCAGCCGCTCCCGGGAGGGCACTGAAGCTTTCTTT | CASSRSREGTEAFF